These 10 T cell receptor beta chains were all obtained from the same sample, sequenced in a study of CD8+CD57+ T cells in acquired aplastic anemia. The TCR beta profiling, which covered VDJ combination and CDR3 sequence, was carried out using genomic DNA as the template. A single record per CDR3 protein comes from TCRdb applying MiXCR to the reads. This table holds 150,000 to 200,000 distinct CDR3 sequences, roughly 47% found once. The sample taken for sequencing was sorted CD4+, CD8+, or CD8+CD57+ T cells (not recorded which) from PBMCs. These receptors came from a human donor in good health.

This clonotype was observed at least ten times. This rearrangement joins TRBV9 to TRBJ2-7, with 8 bases lining up with TRBD1. CDR1 is SGDLS and CDR2 is YYNGEE in the germline V gene. The CDR3 loop spans 13 amino acids. Trimming removed 4 bases from V and 7 bases from J; junction bases left unmatched: 7. The CDR3 protein is CASSSPGQAEQYF. The CDR3 nucleotides are TGTGCCAGCAGCTCGCCGGGACAGGCGGAGCAGTACTTC.

Turning to this clonotype: This likely comes from a read error, as the CDR3 has no conserved phenylalanine or tryptophan at its end. J is TRBJ2-3 and V is TRBV6-5, with TRBD2 matching over 8 bases. The CDR3 totals 13 residues. The J segment lost 9 bases and the V segment lost 2 bases, leaving 4 bases of the junction unmatched. Germline CDR1 and CDR2: MNHEY and SVGAGI. CDR3 DNA: TGTGCCAGCAGTTACGGGACTAGTTCAACGCAGTATGTT. It yields the protein CASSYGTSSTQYV.

CDR3 DNA sequence: TGTGCCAGCAGTTTAAAGGCAGTAGATACGCAGTATTTT. Amino acids: CASSLKAVDTQYF. The V gene is TRBV12-3 or TRBV12-4, the J gene TRBJ2-3; D is uncertain. CDR3 length: 13 amino acids. V lost 2 bases to trimming and J lost 5 bases, with 8 bases between them.

In the case of this clonotype: One base away lies a much larger clone, so this may be a sequencing read error. The CDR3 nucleotides read TGTGCCAGCAGCGTAGCTTGGACAACTGAAGCTTTCTTT. This codes for CASSVAWTTEAFF. The rearrangement uses TRBV9 and TRBJ1-1, with D possibly TRBD1 on 5 matching bases. Germline loops: CDR1 SGDLS, CDR2 YYNGEE. V was shortened by 0 bases and J by 5 bases, with 8 bases between the two germline ends. CDR3 length: 13 residues.

The CDR3 coding sequence is TGTGCCAGCAGCTTAGGGAACCACGGGGGGGATAGCACAGATACGCAGTATTTT. Protein sequence: CASSLGNHGGDSTDTQYF. The chain is built from TRBV11-1 and TRBJ2-3, with TRBD2 identical over 8 bases. This CDR3 comprises 18 residues. Germline assignment: CDR1 SGHAT and CDR2 FQDESV (reference sequence). The J segment lost 0 bases and the V segment lost 1 base, leaving 9 bases of the junction unmatched.

The CDR3 DNA sequence: TGCAGTGCTAGAGATCTTACCGGGGAGCTGTTTTTT. This translates into CSARDLTGELFF. The chain employs TRBV20-1 and TRBJ2-2; no clear D. The length of the CDR3 is 12 residues. The ends were cut back, 0 bases at V and 5 bases at J, with 4 bases in the middle. Germline CDR1 reads DFQATT; CDR2 reads SNEGSKA (reference sequence).

As regards this clonotype: A read error may be the cause here, since a much bigger clone is one base away. The V and J genes are TRBV7-9 and TRBJ1-2; 9 bases line up with TRBD1. The CDR3 totals 15 residues. With 5 bases clipped from V and 3 bases from J, the junction kept 7 bases outside the gene matches. The V gene's germline CDR1 is SEHNR and CDR2 FQNEAQ (reference sequence). The CDR3 is CASSQSTGGDYGYTF. In DNA form, the CDR3 reads TGTGCCAGCAGCCAGTCGACAGGGGGTGACTATGGCTACACCTTC. The full variable domain, with the rest looked up from reference TRBV7-9 and TRBJ1-2, is DTGVSQNPRHKITKRGQNVTFRCDPISEHNRLYWYRQTLGQGPEFLTYFQNEAQLEKSRLLSDRFSAERPKGSFSTLEIQRTEQGDSAMYLCASSQSTGGDYGYTFGSGTRLTVV.

The chain is built from TRBV19 and TRBJ1-2; D not certain. V dropped 9 bases and J dropped 2 bases, with 13 bases sitting between them. CDR3 length: 13 residues. Germline V CDR1 and CDR2: LNHDA, SQIVND (reference sequence). The CDR3 sequence is CASCFGGNYGYTF. CDR3 DNA: TGTGCCAGCTGTTTCGGCGGGAACTATGGCTACACCTTC. Full variable domain (rest looked up from reference TRBV19 and TRBJ1-2): DGGITQSPKYLFRKEGQNVTLSCEQNLNHDAMYWYRQDPGQGLRLIYYSQIVNDFQKGDIAEGYSVSREKKESFPLTVTSAQKNPTAFYLCASCFGGNYGYTFGSGTRLTVV.

V is TRBV15 and J is TRBJ1-5; D is uncertain. The V and J ends lost 6 bases and 0 bases respectively, with 6 bases between them. Germline V gives CDR1 LNHNV, CDR2 YYDKDF (reference sequence). The CDR3 runs to 13 residues. CDR3 nucleotides: TGTGCCACCAGTTGGGATAGCAATCAGCCCCAGCATTTT. Its protein is CATSWDSNQPQHF.

V and J are TRBV20-1 and TRBJ2-7, with D tentatively TRBD1 (5 bases). The CDR3 has 14 amino acids. Trimming removed 1 base at V and 2 bases at J, with 12 bases between. Germline V gives CDR1 DFQATT, CDR2 SNEGSKA (reference sequence). The chain's CDR3 is CSARVEDKTYEQYF. The CDR3 region has the DNA TGCAGTGCTAGAGTAGAGGACAAGACCTACGAGCAGTACTTC.